This is a list of T cell receptor beta chains from one sample in a study of preoperative IRX-2 immunotherapy in early breast cancer. Clones were read by immunoSEQ multiplex PCR, and TCRdb kept only the in-frame ones, dropping some. The profile covers tens of thousands of clones, with nearly 90% appearing a single time and around 8.9% taken by the ten largest. This material was collected from a patient treated with IRX-2 immunotherapy. These receptors all stem from a human donor with breast cancer. Each CDR3 is given with its conserved first and last residue. Fields, in order: D gene, clone size, J gene, V gene, CDR3 DNA, CDR3 protein. The D gene is left open where the match is weak. Size tells how often a clone was seen (once, few, many) or the class of an expanded clone, and some rows leave it out.

. | . | TRBJ2-3 | TRBV5-1 | TGCGCCAGCAGTTGGGCCGGGGCAGATACGCAGTATTTT | CASSWAGADTQYF
. | few | TRBJ1-2 | TRBV7-8 | TGTGCCAGCAGCTTGGGCAGGGTAACGAGAGGGGAAAAGAGGGCTAGTGGCTACACCTTC | CASSLGRVTRGEKRASGYTF
. | . | TRBJ1-2 | TRBV5-1 | TGCGCCAGCAGCTTGGACAGGGACTATGGCTACACCTTC | CASSLDRDYGYTF
. | . | TRBJ2-3 | TRBV7-9 | TGTGCCAGCAGCCTCGGACAGTACACAGATACGCAGTATTTT | CASSLGQYTDTQYF
. | . | TRBJ2-5 | TRBV19 | TGTGCCAGTAGTCCCCAAGGTCAGACCCAGTACTTC | CASSPQGQTQYF
. | . | TRBJ2-7 | TRBV2 | TGTGCCAGCAGTGAAAGGGCAGCGCTGAGATACGAGCAGTACTTC | CASSERAALRYEQYF
TRBD2 | . | TRBJ2-7 | TRBV2 | TGTGCCAGCATACCAAACCTCCGGACTAGCGGGGTCTACTCCTACGAGCAGTACTTC | CASIPNLRTSGVYSYEQYF
. | few | TRBJ2-2 | TRBV4-3 | TGCGCCAGCAGCCAAGTCCTGTCGGCCGGGGAGCTGTTTTTT | CASSQVLSAGELFF
TRBD1 | . | TRBJ2-7 | TRBV28 | TGTGCCAGCAGTCCGGGGACAGGGGGTAAGGACGAGCAGTACTTC | CASSPGTGGKDEQYF
. | few | TRBJ1-6 | TRBV7-8 | TGTGCCAGCAGCTCCCGGGAGAGAAATTCACCCCTCCACTTT | CASSSRERNSPLHF
. | . | TRBJ2-3 | TRBV9 | TGTGCCAGCAGCGTAGATCCGGGTAGCACAGATACGCAGTATTTT | CASSVDPGSTDTQYF
. | . | TRBJ2-5 | TRBV6-1 | TGTGCCAGCAGTGACTTCCCCCGGGAGACCCAGTACTTC | CASSDFPRETQYF
. | . | TRBJ1-1 | TRBV7-9 | TGTGCCAGTACTCTAAGGGAGAACACTGAAGCTTTCTTT | CASTLRENTEAFF
TRBD1 | . | TRBJ2-3 | TRBV19 | TGTGCCAGTAAGGGACAGGGGTGGGGAGATACGCAGTATTTT | CASKGQGWGDTQYF
. | . | TRBJ2-2 | TRBV11-2 | TGTGCCAGCAGCCCCACAGACACCGGGGAGCTGTTTTTT | CASSPTDTGELFF
. | . | TRBJ2-1 | TRBV6-5 | TGTGCCAGCAGTTTGAGGGGGGCCAATTACAATGAGCAGTTCTTC | CASSLRGANYNEQFF
TRBD1 | . | TRBJ2-6 | TRBV7-2 | TGTGCCAGCACCGGGGACAGGTCTACGGGGGCCAACGTCCTGACTTTC | CASTGDRSTGANVLTF
. | . | TRBJ2-5 | TRBV9 | TGTGCCAGCAGCGTAGGTCCCCCTATCCAAGAGACCCAGTACTTC | CASSVGPPIQETQYF
. | . | TRBJ1-1 | TRBV30 | TGTGCCTGGAGTAGGCAGGCCGAAGCTTTCTTT | CAWSRQAEAFF
. | . | TRBJ2-6 | TRBV9 | TGTGCCAGCAGCGTAGATACCCCGGAAGGAACTGGGGCCAACGTCCTGACTTTC | CASSVDTPEGTGANVLTF
. | . | TRBJ2-7 | TRBV23-1 | TGCGCCAGCAGTCAATCGGAGGGGGCCTACGAGCAGTACTTC | CASSQSEGAYEQYF
. | . | TRBJ1-5 | TRBV10-1 | TGCGCCCGCATGGCGAGAAAGGGCCATACGACGAATCAGCCCCAGCATTTT | CARMARKGHTTNQPQHF
. | . | TRBJ2-7 | TRBV10-2 | TGCGCCAGCACCGAAAGGAGGCTATTCTACGAGCAGTACTTC | CASTERRLFYEQYF
TRBD1 | . | TRBJ1-1 | TRBV2 | TGTGCCAGCAGTGAGAGACAGGGGAAGATGAACACTGAAGCTTTCTTT | CASSERQGKMNTEAFF
TRBD1 | . | TRBJ2-4 | TRBV6-6 | TGTGCCAGCAGCTTGACAGGGGAAGCCAAAAACATTCAGTACTTC | CASSLTGEAKNIQYF
. | . | TRBJ1-1 | TRBV5-1 | TGCGCCAGCAGCTTGGCTAGCCTCACACCCATGAACACTGAAGCTTTCTTT | CASSLASLTPMNTEAFF